This TCR beta chain is from a study of cytomegalovirus exposure and HLA in healthy donors. Note on this clone: Its target is unknown.

Whole-study findings and limits: A later analysis reported that several of the most significant clusters appeared to be linked to common viral pathogens, among them Epstein-Barr virus.

CDR1 and CDR2 (germline): KGHSH, LQKENI. The CDR3 has 15 amino acids. The germline V and J ends were trimmed by 3 bases and 0 bases, with 9 bases remaining between them. Vbeta (60) and Jbeta (13) primers were used in the PCR. TCRdb keeps only in-frame clones here, not all; method: immunoSEQ multiplex PCR. The profile covers fewer than 130,000 clones, with approximately 70% appearing a single time and over 3.5% taken by the ten largest. The chain uses TRBV18 and TRBJ2-1; D is unclear. The clonotype comes from a young man in good health and CMV-seropositive. Sequenced: PBMCs. The CDR3 region is CASSPANPSYNEQFF. DNA of the CDR3: TGTGCCAGCTCACCCGCTAACCCCTCCTACAATGAGCAGTTCTTC.